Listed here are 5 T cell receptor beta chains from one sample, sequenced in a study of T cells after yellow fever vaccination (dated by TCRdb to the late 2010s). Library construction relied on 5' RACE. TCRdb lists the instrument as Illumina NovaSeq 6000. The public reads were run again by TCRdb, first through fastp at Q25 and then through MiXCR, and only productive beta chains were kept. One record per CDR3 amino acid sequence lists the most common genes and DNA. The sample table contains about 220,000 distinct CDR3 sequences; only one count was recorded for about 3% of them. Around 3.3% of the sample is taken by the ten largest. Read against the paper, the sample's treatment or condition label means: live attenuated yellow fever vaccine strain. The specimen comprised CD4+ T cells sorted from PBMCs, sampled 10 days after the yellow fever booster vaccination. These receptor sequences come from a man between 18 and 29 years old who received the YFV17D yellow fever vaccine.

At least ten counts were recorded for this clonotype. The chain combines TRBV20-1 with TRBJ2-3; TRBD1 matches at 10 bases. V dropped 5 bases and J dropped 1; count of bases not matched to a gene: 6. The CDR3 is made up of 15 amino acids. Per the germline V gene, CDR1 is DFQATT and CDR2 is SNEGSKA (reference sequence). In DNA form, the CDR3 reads TGCAGTGCTCACCCCGGGACAGGGGGCACAGATACGCAGTATTTT. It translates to CSAHPGTGGTDTQYF.

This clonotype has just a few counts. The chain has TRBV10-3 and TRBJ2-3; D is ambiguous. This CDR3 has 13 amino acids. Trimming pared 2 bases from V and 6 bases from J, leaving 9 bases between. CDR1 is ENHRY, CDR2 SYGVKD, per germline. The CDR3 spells CAISELGVDTQYF. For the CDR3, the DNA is TGTGCCATCAGTGAGCTGGGTGTTGATACGCAGTATTTT.

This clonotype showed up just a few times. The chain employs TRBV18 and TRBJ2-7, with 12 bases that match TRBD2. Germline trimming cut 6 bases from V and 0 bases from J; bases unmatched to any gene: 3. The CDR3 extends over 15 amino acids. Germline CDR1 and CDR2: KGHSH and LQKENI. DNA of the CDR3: TGTGCCAGCTCTCCGGGACTAGCGGGCTCCTACGAGCAGTACTTC. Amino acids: CASSPGLAGSYEQYF.

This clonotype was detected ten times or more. Here the CDR3 DNA reads TGTGCCAGCAGCCAGGGGTCCGGGGAGCTGTTTTTT. It codes for CASSQGSGELFF. The chain recombines TRBV6-4 with TRBJ2-2; possible D gene TRBD1, 6 bases. This CDR3 region has 12 residues. Trimming stripped 6 bases from V and 6 bases from J, with 8 bases between. In germline, CDR1 is MRHNA, CDR2 SNTAGT.

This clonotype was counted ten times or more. The CDR3 reads CASNDRQGAGEKLFF. CDR3 bases: TGTGCCAGCAACGATCGACAGGGGGCAGGTGAAAAACTGTTTTTT. The chain employs TRBV6-2 or TRBV6-3 and TRBJ1-4; 10 nucleotides agree with TRBD1. The CDR3 sequence is 15 residues long. With V trimmed by 7 bases and J by 7 bases, 9 bases remained unmatched. Germline V gene sequence: CDR1 MNHEY, CDR2 SVGEGT.